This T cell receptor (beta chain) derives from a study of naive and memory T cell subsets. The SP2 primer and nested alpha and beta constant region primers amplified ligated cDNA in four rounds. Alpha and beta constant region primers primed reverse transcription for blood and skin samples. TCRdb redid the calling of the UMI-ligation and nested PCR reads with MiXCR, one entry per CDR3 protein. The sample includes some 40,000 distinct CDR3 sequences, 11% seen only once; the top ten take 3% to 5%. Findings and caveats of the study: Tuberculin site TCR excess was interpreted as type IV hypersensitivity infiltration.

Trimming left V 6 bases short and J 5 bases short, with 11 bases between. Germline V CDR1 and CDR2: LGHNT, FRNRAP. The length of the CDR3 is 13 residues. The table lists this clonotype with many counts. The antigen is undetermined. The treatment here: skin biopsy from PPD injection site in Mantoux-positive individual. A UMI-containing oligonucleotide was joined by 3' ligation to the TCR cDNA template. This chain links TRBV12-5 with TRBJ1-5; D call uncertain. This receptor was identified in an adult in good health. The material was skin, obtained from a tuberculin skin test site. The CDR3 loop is CASGAGSYQPQHF. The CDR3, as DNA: TGTGCTAGTGGAGCCGGGAGCTATCAGCCCCAGCATTTT.